Here is one T cell receptor (beta chain) with its context. Antigen specificity is unknown. Other nucleotide sequences from this sample produce the same CDR3. The data originate from a study of shared clonotypes between healthy human individuals. Overall study context: Each donor had three CD4 naive, three CD4 memory, two CD8 naive and one CD8 memory plate.

As originally analysed: Sequence data from immunoSEQ were junction-only and lacked quality scores; consequently, filtering differed. Some clones are missing from TCRdb's copy, which holds only in-frame ones; the method was immunoSEQ multiplex PCR. The V and J calls and the clone size are those of that table, but D and trimming were determined from the DNA. The repertoire has about 1 million clones, 60% to 80% of them found once; the top ten carry roughly 1.5%. Study-wide points: Only blood samples were collected, and tissue repertoires likely differ.

The V gene lost 0 bases and the J gene lost 7 bases, with 5 bases spanning the gap. The V gene's germline CDR1 is SGDLS and CDR2 YYNGEE. The CDR3 length is 13 residues. Sequenced: memory CD4+ T cells sorted from blood. Subset of the sample: CD45RA-negative fraction. This rearrangement joins TRBV9 to TRBJ1-6; D unresolved. The receptor's source is a young man in good health. The CDR3 sequence: CASSVVGNSPLHF. The DNA for the CDR3 is TGTGCCAGCAGCGTAGTGGGGAATTCACCCCTCCACTTT.